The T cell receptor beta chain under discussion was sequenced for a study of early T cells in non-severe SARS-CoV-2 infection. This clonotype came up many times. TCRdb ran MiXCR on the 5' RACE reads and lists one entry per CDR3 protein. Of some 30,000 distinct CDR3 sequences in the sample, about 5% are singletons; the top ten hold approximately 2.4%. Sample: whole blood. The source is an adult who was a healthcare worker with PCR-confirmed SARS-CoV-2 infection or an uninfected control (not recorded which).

The CDR3 protein is CSVEGQGPRVYF. The CDR3 bases are TGCAGCGTTGAGGGACAGGGACCCCGGGTGTACTTC. The rearrangement joins TRBV29-1 to TRBJ2-7, with TRBD1 matching over 9 bases. The CDR3 loop spans 12 amino acids. V shed 3 bases, J shed 12 bases, and the junction held 9 bases outside the gene matches. Germline CDR1 is SQVTM and CDR2 is ANQGSEA.